The rows below give T cell receptor beta chains drawn from one sample of a study of T-cell memory formation after mild COVID-19. MiXCR, run by TCRdb on the 5' RACE reads, gives a single entry per CDR3 protein. The data hold some 200,000 distinct CDR3 sequences, with around 9.5% observed a single time. Input material: PBMCs or a T cell subset sorted from them (not recorded which). The receptor source for this set is a man younger than 35 who had mild COVID-19 (a few samples of this study predate the infection). Cell type and time point are not known. Both conserved end residues are part of each CDR3. The D gene is left open where the match is weak. Size values are once, few and many counts, or a class for expanded clones, and some rows have none.

many	-	TRBJ1-2	TRBV7-2	CASSLALGPIYGYTF	TGTGCCAGCAGCTTAGCGCTCGGGCCGATATATGGCTACACCTTC
many	TRBD1	TRBJ1-2	TRBV18	CASSPDRALSYGYTF	TGTGCCAGCTCACCTGACAGGGCCCTCTCCTATGGCTACACCTTC
few	-	TRBJ2-3	TRBV2	CASSRRDHTQYF	TGTGCCAGCAGCCGTAGGGACCATACGCAGTATTTT
-	TRBD2	TRBJ2-1	TRBV29-1	CSVDRAGGSYNEQFF	TGCAGCGTTGACCGGGCGGGGGGTTCCTACAATGAGCAGTTCTTC
many	TRBD2	TRBJ2-2	TRBV7-3	CASSFTGGALPGELFF	TGTGCCAGCAGCTTCACCGGGGGGGCGTTACCCGGGGAGCTGTTTTTT
-	TRBD1	TRBJ1-2	TRBV10-3	CAISVTGDPSLTF	TGTGCCATCAGTGTCACAGGGGATCCTTCTCTCACCTTC
few	TRBD2	TRBJ2-3	TRBV7-2	CASSRRPVGLAGGTDTQYF	TGTGCCAGCAGCCGCCGCCCTGTAGGACTAGCGGGAGGCACAGATACGCAGTATTTT
-	TRBD1	TRBJ1-1	TRBV20-1	CSARYTGGAAQAFF	TGCAGTGCTAGGTACACAGGGGGCGCAGCCCAAGCTTTCTTT
many	-	TRBJ2-4	TRBV6-1	CASSDFGSAKNIQYF	TGTGCCAGCAGTGATTTTGGGTCAGCCAAAAACATTCAGTACTTC
-	-	TRBJ1-3	TRBV18	CASSPQKDLSGNTIYF	TGTGCCAGCTCACCCCAAAAAGATCTGTCTGGAAACACCATATATTTT
few	-	TRBJ1-4	TRBV5-6	CASSFGSIGEKLFF	TGTGCCAGCAGCTTCGGATCCATAGGGGAAAAACTGTTTTTT
few	-	TRBJ1-1	TRBV21-1	CASSIRTGLREAEAFF	TGTGCCAGCAGCATTAGGACAGGGCTGAGAGAAGCTGAAGCTTTCTTT
-	TRBD1	TRBJ1-1	TRBV7-2	CASSLRQGMNTEAFF	TGTGCCAGCAGCCTAAGACAGGGAATGAACACTGAAGCTTTCTTT
few	-	TRBJ2-3	TRBV6-4	CASSDQGADTQYF	TGTGCCAGCAGTGACCAAGGGGCAGATACGCAGTATTTT
-	-	TRBJ2-6	TRBV2	CASNLQGNSGANVLTF	TGTGCCAGCAACCTCCAGGGGAACTCTGGGGCCAACGTCCTGACTTTC
-	TRBD1	TRBJ2-1	TRBV7-8	CASSLRQGHYNEQFF	TGTGCCAGCAGTTTGAGACAGGGGCATTACAATGAGCAGTTCTTC
few	TRBD1	TRBJ2-7	TRBV30	CAWHPGQPYEQYF	TGTGCCTGGCATCCGGGACAGCCCTACGAGCAGTACTTC
many	TRBD2	TRBJ2-1	TRBV29-1	CSVDTLAARANEQFF	TGCAGCGTTGACACCCTAGCGGCTCGGGCCAATGAGCAGTTCTTC
-	-	TRBJ2-2	TRBV23-1	CASINLSCFF	TGCGCCAGCATCAACCTAAGCTGTTTTTTT
-	TRBD1	TRBJ1-5	TRBV30	CAWSVGGTGGQPQHF	TGTGCCTGGAGTGTAGGGGGGACAGGGGGACAGCCCCAGCATTTT
-	-	TRBJ1-1	TRBV28	CASSPWGVGTEAFF	TGTGCCAGCTCTCCATGGGGGGTGGGCACTGAAGCTTTCTTT
many	TRBD2	TRBJ2-7	TRBV5-1	CASRRSSGNHEQYF	TGCGCCAGCAGAAGGTCTAGCGGGAATCACGAGCAGTACTTC
few	-	TRBJ2-5	TRBV7-9	CASSPGTRQETQYF	TGTGCCAGCAGCCCGGGGACCCGCCAAGAGACCCAGTACTTC
many	TRBD2	TRBJ2-2	TRBV27	CASSLYPSGGRNTGELFF	TGTGCCAGCAGTTTATATCCTAGCGGGGGAAGGAACACCGGGGAGCTGTTTTTT
many	-	TRBJ1-5	TRBV23-1	CASSQLVVGTRGRQPQHF	TGCGCCAGCAGTCAATTGGTTGTCGGGACGAGAGGCCGGCAGCCCCAGCATTTT
-	TRBD1	TRBJ2-7	TRBV18	CASSPRQGEDEQYF	TGTGCCAGCTCACCTCGACAGGGGGAGGACGAGCAGTACTTC
many	TRBD2	TRBJ2-3	TRBV4-3	CASSQGASGFSTDTQYF	TGCGCCAGCAGCCAAGGGGCTAGCGGGTTTAGCACAGATACGCAGTATTTT
few	-	TRBJ2-1	TRBV3-1	CASSQVSGMGGNEQFF	TGTGCCAGCAGCCAAGTATCCGGGATGGGTGGCAATGAGCAGTTCTTC
-	-	TRBJ2-2	TRBV3-1	CASSQNRITGELFF	TGTGCCAGCAGCCAAAACAGGATCACCGGGGAGCTGTTTTTT
few	-	TRBJ1-5	TRBV12-3/TRBV12-4	CASSQAASGESPQHF	TGTGCCAGCAGCCAGGCCGCCAGTGGGGAGTCGCCCCAGCATTTT
few	TRBD2	TRBJ2-3	TRBV5-1	CASSFGGASGDTQYF	TGCGCCAGCAGCTTCGGGGGGGCCTCAGGAGATACGCAGTATTTT
many	-	TRBJ2-7	TRBV5-1	CASSREPYEQYF	TGCGCCAGCAGCCGTGAACCCTACGAGCAGTACTTC
-	TRBD2	TRBJ2-7	TRBV6-5	CASSPGGSGAGEQYF	TGTGCCAGCAGCCCCGGGGGTAGCGGGGCAGGTGAGCAGTACTTC
few	TRBD1	TRBJ1-5	TRBV7-9	CASSPLRDRGHSNQPQHF	TGTGCCAGCAGCCCACTCCGGGACAGGGGACATAGCAATCAGCCCCAGCATTTT
-	-	TRBJ2-1	TRBV7-2	CASSPPGGSYNEQFF	TGTGCCAGCAGTCCGCCGGGCGGCTCCTACAATGAGCAGTTCTTC
-	TRBD1	TRBJ2-3	TRBV19	CASREPGGESDTQYF	TGTGCCAGTAGAGAGCCAGGGGGTGAATCAGATACGCAGTATTTT
-	-	TRBJ2-3	TRBV5-1	CARGGGPTDTQYF	TGCGCCAGGGGGGGCGGCCCCACAGATACGCAGTATTTT
-	TRBD2	TRBJ2-3	TRBV20-1	CSAAAAGGQGDTQYF	TGCAGTGCTGCTGCCGCGGGGGGCCAGGGAGATACGCAGTATTTT
-	TRBD1	TRBJ1-2	TRBV5-1	CASTQGPDQGQGNTF	TGCGCCAGCACCCAGGGGCCGGACCAAGGACAGGGAAACACCTTC
-	TRBD1	TRBJ2-1	TRBV12-3/TRBV12-4	CASSATDRGVNYEQFF	TGTGCCAGCAGTGCAACAGACAGGGGGGTTAACTATGAGCAGTTCTTC
-	-	TRBJ2-3	TRBV25-1	CAEDASWADTQYF	TGTGCGGAAGACGCGTCTTGGGCAGATACGCAGTATTTT
-	-	TRBJ2-3	TRBV20-1	CSQSQASRAPDTQYF	TGCAGTCAATCACAAGCGTCCAGGGCCCCAGATACGCAGTATTTT
-	-	TRBJ2-1	TRBV30	CAWSPRYEQFF	TGTGCCTGGAGTCCCCGGTATGAGCAGTTCTTC
-	-	TRBJ2-2	TRBV3-1	CASSWSTNTGELFF	TGTGCCAGCAGTTGGTCCACGAACACCGGGGAGCTGTTTTTT
-	-	TRBJ1-5	TRBV23-1	CASGSKIWVNQPQHF	TGCGCCAGCGGATCCAAAATCTGGGTGAATCAGCCCCAGCATTTT
-	-	TRBJ2-5	TRBV6-6	CASSNGPGGGETQYF	TGTGCCAGCAGTAATGGACCGGGTGGTGGGGAGACCCAGTACTTC
few	TRBD2	TRBJ2-1	TRBV20-1	CSARVSGGPGSYNEQFF	TGCAGTGCTAGAGTTAGCGGGGGGCCGGGCTCCTACAATGAGCAGTTCTTC
few	-	TRBJ1-1	TRBV5-1	CASSHPRGSGPTEAFF	TGCGCCAGCAGCCATCCTCGGGGGTCCGGACCCACTGAAGCTTTCTTT
few	TRBD1	TRBJ1-2	TRBV19	CASGGDRGALNYGYTF	TGTGCCAGTGGTGGGGACAGGGGCGCCCTAAACTATGGCTACACCTTC
-	TRBD2	TRBJ2-3	TRBV6-2/TRBV6-3	CASSSGTSGHTDTQYF	TGTGCCAGCAGTTCCGGGACTAGCGGCCACACAGATACGCAGTATTTT
-	-	TRBJ2-3	TRBV7-6	CASSLVAGMDTDTQYF	TGTGCCAGCAGCTTAGTGGCGGGGATGGACACAGATACGCAGTATTTT
few	TRBD1	TRBJ2-5	TRBV19	CASSRGTVRNLETQYF	TGTGCCAGTAGTAGAGGGACAGTACGGAACCTGGAGACCCAGTACTTC
few	-	TRBJ2-3	TRBV5-4	CASSPGSGGGTDTQYF	TGTGCCAGCAGCCCCGGGTCCGGGGGAGGCACAGATACGCAGTATTTT